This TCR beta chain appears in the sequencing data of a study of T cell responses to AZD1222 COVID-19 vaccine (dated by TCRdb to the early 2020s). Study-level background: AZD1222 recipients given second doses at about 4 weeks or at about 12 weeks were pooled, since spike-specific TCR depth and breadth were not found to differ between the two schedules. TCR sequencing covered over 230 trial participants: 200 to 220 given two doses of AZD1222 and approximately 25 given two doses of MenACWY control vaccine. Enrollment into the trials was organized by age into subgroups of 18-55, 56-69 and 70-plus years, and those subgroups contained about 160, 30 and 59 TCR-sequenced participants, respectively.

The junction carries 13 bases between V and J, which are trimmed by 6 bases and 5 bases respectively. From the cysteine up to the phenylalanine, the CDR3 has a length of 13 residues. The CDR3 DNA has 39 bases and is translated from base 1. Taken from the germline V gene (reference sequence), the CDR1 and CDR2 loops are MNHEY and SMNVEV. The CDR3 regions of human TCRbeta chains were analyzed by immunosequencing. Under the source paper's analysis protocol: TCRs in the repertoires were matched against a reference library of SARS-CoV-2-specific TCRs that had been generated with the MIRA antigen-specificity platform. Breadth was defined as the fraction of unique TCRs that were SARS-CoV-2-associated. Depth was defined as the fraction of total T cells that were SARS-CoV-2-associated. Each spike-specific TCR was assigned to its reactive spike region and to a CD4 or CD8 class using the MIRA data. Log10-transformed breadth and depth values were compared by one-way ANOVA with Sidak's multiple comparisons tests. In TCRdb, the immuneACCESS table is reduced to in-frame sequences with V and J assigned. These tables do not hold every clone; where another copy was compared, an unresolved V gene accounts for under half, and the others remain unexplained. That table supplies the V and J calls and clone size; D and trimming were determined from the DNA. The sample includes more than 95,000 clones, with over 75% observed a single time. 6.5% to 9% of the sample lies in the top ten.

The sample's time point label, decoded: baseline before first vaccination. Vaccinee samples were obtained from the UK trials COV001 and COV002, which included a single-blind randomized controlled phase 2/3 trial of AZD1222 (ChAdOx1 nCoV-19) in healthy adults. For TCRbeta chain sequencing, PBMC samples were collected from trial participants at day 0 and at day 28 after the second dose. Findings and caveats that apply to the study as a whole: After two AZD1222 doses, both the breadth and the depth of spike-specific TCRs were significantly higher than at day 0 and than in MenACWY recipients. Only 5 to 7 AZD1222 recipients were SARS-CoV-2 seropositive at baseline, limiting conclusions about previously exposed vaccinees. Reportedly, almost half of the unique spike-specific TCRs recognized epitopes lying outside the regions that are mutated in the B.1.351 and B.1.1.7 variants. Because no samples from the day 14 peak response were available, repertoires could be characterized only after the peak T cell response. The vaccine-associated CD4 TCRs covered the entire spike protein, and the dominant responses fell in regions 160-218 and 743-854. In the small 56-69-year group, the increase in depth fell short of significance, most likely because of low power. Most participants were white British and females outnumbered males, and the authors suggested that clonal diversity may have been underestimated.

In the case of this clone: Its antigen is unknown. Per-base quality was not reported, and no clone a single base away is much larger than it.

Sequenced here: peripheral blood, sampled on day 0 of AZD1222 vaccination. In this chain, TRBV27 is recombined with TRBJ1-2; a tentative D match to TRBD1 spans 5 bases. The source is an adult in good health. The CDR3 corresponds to CASSLGGVYGYTF. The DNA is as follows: TGTGCCAGCAGCCTGGGGGGAGTTTATGGCTACACCTTC.